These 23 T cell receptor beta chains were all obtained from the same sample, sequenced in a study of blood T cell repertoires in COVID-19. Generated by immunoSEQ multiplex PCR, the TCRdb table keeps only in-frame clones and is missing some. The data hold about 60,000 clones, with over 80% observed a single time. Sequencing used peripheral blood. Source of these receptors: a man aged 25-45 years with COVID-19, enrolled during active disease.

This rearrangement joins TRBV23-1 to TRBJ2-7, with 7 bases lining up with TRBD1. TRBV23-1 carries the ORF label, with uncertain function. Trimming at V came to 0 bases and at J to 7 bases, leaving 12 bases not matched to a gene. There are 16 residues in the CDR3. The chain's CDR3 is CASSQSDRRFLWEQYF. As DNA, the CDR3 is TGCGCCAGCAGTCAATCGGACAGGAGGTTTTTGTGGGAGCAGTACTTC.

The CDR3 loop reads CATSDLREGRSSYNEQFF. The CDR3 DNA reads as TGTGCCACCAGTGATTTACGGGAGGGCCGGAGCTCCTACAATGAGCAGTTCTTC. The J gene is TRBJ2-1, the V gene TRBV24-1; 8 bases line up with TRBD2. Germline CDR1 is KGHDR and CDR2 is SFDVKD. The length of the CDR3 is 18 residues. V shed 1 base and J 0 bases; nucleotides not matched to a gene: 7.

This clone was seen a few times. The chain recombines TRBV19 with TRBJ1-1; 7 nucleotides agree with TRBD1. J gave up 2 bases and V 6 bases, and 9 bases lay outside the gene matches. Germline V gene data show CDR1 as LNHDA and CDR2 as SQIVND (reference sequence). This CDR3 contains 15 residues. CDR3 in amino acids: CASRSFRDSNTEAFF. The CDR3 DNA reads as TGTGCCAGTAGATCCTTCCGGGACAGCAACACTGAAGCTTTCTTT.

CDR3 loop: CASSETGKATEAFF. The CDR3 DNA reads TGCGCCAGCAGCGAGACTGGCAAGGCCACTGAAGCTTTCTTT. The rearrangement joins TRBV5-1 to TRBJ1-1; D gene unclear. Per germline, CDR1 SGHRS and CDR2 YFSETQ. V was pared by 4 bases and J by 4 bases, with 14 bases between. The length of the CDR3 is 14 residues.

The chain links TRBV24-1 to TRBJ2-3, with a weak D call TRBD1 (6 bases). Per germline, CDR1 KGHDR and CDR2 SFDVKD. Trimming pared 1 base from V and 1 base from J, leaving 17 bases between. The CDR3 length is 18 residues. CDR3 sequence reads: CATSDFLGGPTGTDTQYF. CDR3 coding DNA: TGTGCCACCAGTGATTTTTTAGGGGGACCCACGGGCACAGATACGCAGTATTTT.

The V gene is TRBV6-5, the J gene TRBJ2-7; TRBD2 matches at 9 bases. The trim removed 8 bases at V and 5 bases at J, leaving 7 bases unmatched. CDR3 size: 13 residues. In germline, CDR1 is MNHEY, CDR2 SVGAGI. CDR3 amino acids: CASEIAGVHEQYF. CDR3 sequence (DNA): TGTGCCAGCGAGATAGCGGGAGTCCACGAGCAGTACTTC.

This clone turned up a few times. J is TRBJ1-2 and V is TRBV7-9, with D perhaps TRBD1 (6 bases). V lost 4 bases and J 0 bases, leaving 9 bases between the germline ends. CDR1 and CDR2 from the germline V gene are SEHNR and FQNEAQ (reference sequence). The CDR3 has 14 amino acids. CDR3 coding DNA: TGTGCCAGCAGCTGGGACATAGCTAACTATGGCTACACCTTC. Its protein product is CASSWDIANYGYTF.

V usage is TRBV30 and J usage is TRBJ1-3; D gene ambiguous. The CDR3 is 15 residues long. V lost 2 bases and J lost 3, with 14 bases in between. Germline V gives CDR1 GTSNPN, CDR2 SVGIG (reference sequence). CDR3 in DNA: TGTGCCTGGAGTAAGTTCCTGGGCTATGGAAACACCATATATTTT. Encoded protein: CAWSKFLGYGNTIYF.

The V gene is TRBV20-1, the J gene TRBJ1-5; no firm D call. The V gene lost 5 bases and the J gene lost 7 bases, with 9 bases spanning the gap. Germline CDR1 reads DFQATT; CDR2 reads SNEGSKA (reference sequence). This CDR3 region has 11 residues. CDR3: CSASVGQPQHF. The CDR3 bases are TGCAGTGCTTCCGTGGGCCAGCCCCAGCATTTT.

CDR3 region: CASSLGTGDHYGYTF. The CDR3 region has the DNA TGTGCCAGCAGCTTAGGGACAGGGGATCACTATGGCTACACCTTC. V is TRBV7-3 and J is TRBJ1-2; 10 nucleotides agree with TRBD1. V was pared by 2 bases and J by 3 bases, with 3 bases of the junction left unmatched. The germline V gene encodes CDR1 SGHTA and CDR2 FQGTGA. The CDR3 runs 15 residues.

The CDR3 DNA is TGTGCCAGTAGTCGGACAGGGGACACTGAAGCTTTCTTT. It codes for CASSRTGDTEAFF. The chain recombines TRBV19 with TRBJ1-1; 9 bases agree with TRBD1. V was clipped by 5 bases and J by 3 bases; unmatched bases: 1. Germline V gene sequence: CDR1 LNHDA, CDR2 SQIVND (reference sequence). The CDR3 has 13 residues.

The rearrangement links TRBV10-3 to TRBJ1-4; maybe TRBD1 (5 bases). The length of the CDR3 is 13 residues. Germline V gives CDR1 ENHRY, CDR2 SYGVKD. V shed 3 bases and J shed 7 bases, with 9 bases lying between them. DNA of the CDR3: TGTGCCATCAGTGACGGGGGGGGTGAAAAACTGTTTTTT. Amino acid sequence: CAISDGGGEKLFF.

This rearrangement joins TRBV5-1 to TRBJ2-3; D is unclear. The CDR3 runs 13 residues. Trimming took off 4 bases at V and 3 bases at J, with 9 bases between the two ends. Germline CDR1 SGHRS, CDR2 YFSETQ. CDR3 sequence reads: CASSLQHTDTQYF. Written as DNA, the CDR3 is TGCGCCAGCAGCCTCCAACATACAGATACGCAGTATTTT.

The DNA for the CDR3 is TGTGCCAGCCTCCCGAGCTTGGGAGGGGGCACTGAAGCTTTCTTT. It codes for CASLPSLGGGTEAFF. This chain links TRBV2 with TRBJ1-1; the D gene is possibly TRBD1 (6 bases). V lost 8 bases, J lost 4 bases, and 20 bases lay in between. Germline V gene lookup returns CDR1 SNHLY and CDR2 FYNNEI. CDR3 length equals 15 residues.

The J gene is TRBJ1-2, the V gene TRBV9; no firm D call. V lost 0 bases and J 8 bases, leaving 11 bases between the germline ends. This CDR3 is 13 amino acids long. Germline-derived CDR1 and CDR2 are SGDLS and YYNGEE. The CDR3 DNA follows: TGTGCCAGCAGCGTAGGGTCAGGAACAGGCTACACCTTC. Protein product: CASSVGSGTGYTF. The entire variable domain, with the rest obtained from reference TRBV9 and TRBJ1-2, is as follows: DSGVTQTPKHLITATGQRVTLRCSPRSGDLSVYWYQQSLDQGLQFLIQYYNGEERAKGNILERFSAQQFPDLHSELNLSSLELGDSALYFCASSVGSGTGYTFGSGTRLTVV.

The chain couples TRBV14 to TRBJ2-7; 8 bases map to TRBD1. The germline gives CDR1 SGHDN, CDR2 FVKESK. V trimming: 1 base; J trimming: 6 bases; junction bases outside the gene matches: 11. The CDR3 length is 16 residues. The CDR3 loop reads CASSQGQGIVVSEQYF. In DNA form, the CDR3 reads TGTGCCAGCAGCCAAGGACAGGGGATTGTGGTCTCCGAGCAGTACTTC.

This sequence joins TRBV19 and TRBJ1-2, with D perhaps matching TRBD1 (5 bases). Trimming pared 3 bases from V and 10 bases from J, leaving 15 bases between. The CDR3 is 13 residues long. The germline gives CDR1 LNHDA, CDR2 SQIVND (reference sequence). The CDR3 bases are TGTGCCAGTAGTATGGGGAGGCAACAGGACTACACCTTC. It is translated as CASSMGRQQDYTF. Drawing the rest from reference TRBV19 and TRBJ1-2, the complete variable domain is DGGITQSPKYLFRKEGQNVTLSCEQNLNHDAMYWYRQDPGQGLRLIYYSQIVNDFQKGDIAEGYSVSREKKESFPLTVTSAQKNPTAFYLCASSMGRQQDYTFGSGTRLTVV.

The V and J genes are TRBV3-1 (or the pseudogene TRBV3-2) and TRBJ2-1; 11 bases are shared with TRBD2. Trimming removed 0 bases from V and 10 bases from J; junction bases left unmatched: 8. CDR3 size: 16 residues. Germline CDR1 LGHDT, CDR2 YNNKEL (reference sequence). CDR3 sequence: CASSQDLAGGPPEQFF. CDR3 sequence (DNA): TGTGCCAGCAGCCAAGATTTAGCGGGAGGGCCGCCCGAGCAGTTCTTC.

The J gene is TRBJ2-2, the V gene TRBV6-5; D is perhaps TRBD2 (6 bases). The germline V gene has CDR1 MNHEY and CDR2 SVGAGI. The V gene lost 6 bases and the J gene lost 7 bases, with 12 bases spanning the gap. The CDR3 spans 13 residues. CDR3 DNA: TGTGCCAGCAGGTCGCGGGGTATCGGGGAGCTGTTTTTT. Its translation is CASRSRGIGELFF.

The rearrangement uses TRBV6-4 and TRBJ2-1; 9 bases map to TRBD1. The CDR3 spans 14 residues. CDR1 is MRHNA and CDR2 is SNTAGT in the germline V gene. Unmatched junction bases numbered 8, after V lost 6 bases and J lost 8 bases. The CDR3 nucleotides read TGTGCCAGCAGCCTACAGGGGGCGGTGGATGAGCAGTTCTTC. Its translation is CASSLQGAVDEQFF.

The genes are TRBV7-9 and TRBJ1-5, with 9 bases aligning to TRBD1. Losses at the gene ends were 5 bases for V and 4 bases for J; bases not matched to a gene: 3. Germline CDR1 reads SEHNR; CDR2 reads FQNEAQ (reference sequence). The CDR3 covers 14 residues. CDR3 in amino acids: CASSPGTGNQPQHF. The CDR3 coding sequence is TGTGCCAGCAGCCCAGGGACAGGGAATCAGCCCCAGCATTTT.

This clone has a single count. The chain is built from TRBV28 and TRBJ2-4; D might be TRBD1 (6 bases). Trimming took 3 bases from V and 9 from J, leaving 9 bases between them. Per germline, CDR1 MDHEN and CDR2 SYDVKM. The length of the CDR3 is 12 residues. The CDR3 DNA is TGTGCCAGCAGTTTGGGGGACACCATTCAGTACTTC. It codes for CASSLGDTIQYF. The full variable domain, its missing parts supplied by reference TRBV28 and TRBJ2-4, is DVKVTQSSRYLVKRTGEKVFLECVQDMDHENMFWYRQDPGLGLRLIYFSYDVKMKEKGDIPEGYSVSREKKERFSLILESASTNQTSMYLCASSLGDTIQYFGAGTRLSVL.

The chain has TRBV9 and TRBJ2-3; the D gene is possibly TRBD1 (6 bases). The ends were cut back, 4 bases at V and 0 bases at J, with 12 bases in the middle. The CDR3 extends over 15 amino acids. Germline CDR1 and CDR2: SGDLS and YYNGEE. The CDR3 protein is CASSPGQRSTDTQYF. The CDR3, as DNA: TGTGCCAGCAGCCCCGGACAGAGGAGCACAGATACGCAGTATTTT.